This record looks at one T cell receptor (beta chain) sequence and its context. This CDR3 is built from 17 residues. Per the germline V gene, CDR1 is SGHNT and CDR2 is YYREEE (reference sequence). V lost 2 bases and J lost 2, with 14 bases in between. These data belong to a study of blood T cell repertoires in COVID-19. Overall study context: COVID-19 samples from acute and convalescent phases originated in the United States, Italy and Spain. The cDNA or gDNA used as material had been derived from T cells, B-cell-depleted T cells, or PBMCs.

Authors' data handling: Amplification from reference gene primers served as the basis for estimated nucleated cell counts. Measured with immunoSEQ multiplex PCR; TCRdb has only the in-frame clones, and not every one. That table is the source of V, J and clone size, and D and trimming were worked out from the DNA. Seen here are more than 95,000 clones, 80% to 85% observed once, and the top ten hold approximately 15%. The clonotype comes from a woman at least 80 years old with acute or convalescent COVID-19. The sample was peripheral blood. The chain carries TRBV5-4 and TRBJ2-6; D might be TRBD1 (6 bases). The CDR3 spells CASSFRQVQAGANVLTF. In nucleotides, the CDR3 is TGTGCCAGCAGCTTTAGACAGGTTCAAGCTGGGGCCAACGTCCTGACTTTC.